This entry concerns a single T cell receptor (beta chain). V shed 5 bases and J 6 bases; nucleotides not matched to a gene: 8. Germline CDR1 is PRHDT and CDR2 is FYEKMQ (reference sequence). The CDR3 extends over 17 amino acids. The data are from a study of cytomegalovirus exposure and HLA in healthy donors. The study ran its PCR with 60 Vbeta and 13 Jbeta primers. TCRdb's copy holds only in-frame clones and misses some; the assay was immunoSEQ multiplex PCR. The data hold approximately 130,000 clones, with roughly four fifths observed a single time. The sequenced material came from PBMCs. The chain carries TRBV13 and TRBJ2-2, with 14 bases aligning to TRBD2. This sequence originates from a man aged 25 to 40 in good health and CMV-seronegative. CDR3 DNA: TGTGCCAGCAGCGGACTAGCGGGAGGTGGACTCGCCGGGGAGCTGTTTTTT. As protein: CASSGLAGGGLAGELFF.